Given below is one TCR beta chain in context. What it binds is not known. This sample is drawn from a study of cytomegalovirus exposure and HLA in healthy donors. Study in general: HLA-typed donors contributed some 85 million unique TCRs, which were held in an early data release.

The study ran its PCR with 60 Vbeta and 13 Jbeta primers. Profiling relied on immunoSEQ multiplex PCR, and the TCRdb table lists in-frame clones only, not all of them. Of some 95,000 clones listed, around 77% are singletons. General study points: A later analysis appeared to link common viral pathogens to several of the most significant clusters. In a later analysis, DRB1 alleles had the most associated TCRs; HLA-C alleles the fewest. Researchers counted around 150 TCR beta chains as cytomegalovirus-associated.

The germline V gene has CDR1 PRHDT and CDR2 FYEKMQ (reference sequence). This CDR3 spans 13 amino acids. V was pared by 1 base and J by 5 bases, with 8 bases between. The gene calls are TRBV13 and TRBJ2-5, with D possibly TRBD1 on 5 matching bases. The TCR originated in a man aged 45 to 65 in good health and CMV-seropositive. Sequenced material: PBMCs. The DNA for the CDR3 is TGTGCCAGCAGCTTAGCTGGGGCCGAGACCCAGTACTTC. Translation: CASSLAGAETQYF.